A selection of T cell receptor beta chains follows, all from one sample in a study of Graves' ophthalmopathy and Graves' hyperthyroidism. TCRdb reprocessed the multiplex PCR reads via MiXCR and lists one record per CDR3 protein. Here the sample spans a few hundred thousand distinct CDR3 sequences, less than 20% being singletons. The specimen was peripheral blood. The receptors stem from a young woman with stable Graves' hyperthyroidism. CDR3s include the opening cysteine and the closing phenylalanine or tryptophan.

v_gene	j_gene	CDR3aa
TRBV12-3/TRBV12-4	TRBJ1-1	CASTRQGSGIEAFF
TRBV20-1	TRBJ1-2	CSARDGQGGYGYTF
TRBV12-3/TRBV12-4	TRBJ2-5	CASSPTSVYQETQYF
TRBV12-3/TRBV12-4	TRBJ1-2	CASSRQGKNYGYTF
TRBV15	TRBJ1-1	CATSTGPLEAFF
TRBV6-1	TRBJ2-4	CASRGAASPKNIQYF
TRBV6-7	TRBJ2-7	CASSYSERAATYEQYF
TRBV28	TRBJ1-5	CASSPWGDSNQPQHF
TRBV19	TRBJ1-2	CASSTWRGTGNYGYTF
TRBV3-1	TRBJ1-3	CASRRDLSSGNTIYF
TRBV6-5	TRBJ1-5	CASSYRGVGNQPQHF
TRBV10-3	TRBJ1-2	CAIRGNKTEDDPNYGYTF
TRBV6-2/TRBV6-3	TRBJ1-2	CASSYSGIPNYGYTF
TRBV7-2	TRBJ2-5	CASSLSPQGETQYF
TRBV6-5	TRBJ2-7	CASSYSEEDYEQYF
TRBV29-1	TRBJ2-7	CSATGQPPYEQYF
TRBV10-3	TRBJ1-2	CAIMGRTANYGYTF
TRBV29-1	TRBJ2-3	CSVDLGRSTDTQYF
TRBV20-1	TRBJ2-7	CSARGGGSREQYF
TRBV25-1	TRBJ1-2	CASSESSGGIYGYTF
TRBV20-1	TRBJ2-6	CSATSSGANVLTF
TRBV2	TRBJ2-5	CASSGGAWETQYF
TRBV2	TRBJ2-2	CASSERAGTGYTGELFF
TRBV2	TRBJ1-1	CASSERQMNTEAFF
TRBV7-3	TRBJ1-2	CASSLTSDSYGYTF
TRBV11-2	TRBJ2-2	CASSRLRAEENTGELFF
TRBV9	TRBJ2-5	CASSPREGVQETQYF
TRBV19	TRBJ2-4	CASSHISSRLAKNIQYF
TRBV11-2	TRBJ2-7	CASSLSAGPEQYF
TRBV7-2	TRBJ2-3	CASSLGGSDTQYF
TRBV6-1	TRBJ1-1	CASKGTEAFF
TRBV19	TRBJ1-1	CASSSRGRDTEAFF
TRBV6-6	TRBJ2-4	CASSTGLAGEVAKNIQYF
TRBV19	TRBJ1-2	CASRAQQGNGYTF
TRBV20-1	TRBJ2-7	CSAKYQGDHGEQYF